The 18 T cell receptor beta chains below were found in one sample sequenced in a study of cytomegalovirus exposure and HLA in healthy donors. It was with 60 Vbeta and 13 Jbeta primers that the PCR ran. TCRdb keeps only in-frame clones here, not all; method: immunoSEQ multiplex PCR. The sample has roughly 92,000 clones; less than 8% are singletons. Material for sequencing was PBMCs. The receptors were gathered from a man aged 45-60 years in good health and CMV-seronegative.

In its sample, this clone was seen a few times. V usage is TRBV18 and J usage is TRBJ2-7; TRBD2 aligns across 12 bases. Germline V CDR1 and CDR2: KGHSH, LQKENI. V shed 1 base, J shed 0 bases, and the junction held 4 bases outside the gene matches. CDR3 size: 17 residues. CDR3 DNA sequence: TGTGCCAGCTCACCACTCCTAGCGGGGGGGGGCTCCTACGAGCAGTACTTC. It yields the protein CASSPLLAGGGSYEQYF.

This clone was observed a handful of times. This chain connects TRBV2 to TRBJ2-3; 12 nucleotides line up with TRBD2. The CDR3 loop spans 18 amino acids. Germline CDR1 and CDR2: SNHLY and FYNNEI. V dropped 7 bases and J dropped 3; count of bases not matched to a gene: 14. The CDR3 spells CASTLFNLAGGPTDTQYF. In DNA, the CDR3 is TGTGCCAGCACCTTATTCAACCTAGCGGGAGGGCCGACAGATACGCAGTATTTT.

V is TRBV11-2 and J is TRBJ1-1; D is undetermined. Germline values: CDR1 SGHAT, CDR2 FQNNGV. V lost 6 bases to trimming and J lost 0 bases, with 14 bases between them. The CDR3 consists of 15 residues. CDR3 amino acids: CASSLTTFMNTEAFF. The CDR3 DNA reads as TGTGCCAGCAGTTTAACCACTTTTATGAACACTGAAGCTTTCTTT.

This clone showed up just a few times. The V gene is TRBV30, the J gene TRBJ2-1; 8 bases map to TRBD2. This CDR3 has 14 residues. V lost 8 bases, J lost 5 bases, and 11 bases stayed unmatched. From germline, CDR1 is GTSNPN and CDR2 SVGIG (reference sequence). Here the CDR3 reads CAGRGGSGDNEQFF. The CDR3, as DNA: TGTGCCGGCCGCGGGGGGAGTGGTGACAATGAGCAGTTCTTC.

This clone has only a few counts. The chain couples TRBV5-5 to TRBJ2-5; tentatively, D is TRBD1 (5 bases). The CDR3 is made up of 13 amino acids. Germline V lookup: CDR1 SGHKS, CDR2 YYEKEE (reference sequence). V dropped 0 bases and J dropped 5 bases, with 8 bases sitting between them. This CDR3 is CASSLGGPETQYF. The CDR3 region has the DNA TGTGCCAGCAGCTTGGGGGGCCCGGAGACCCAGTACTTC.

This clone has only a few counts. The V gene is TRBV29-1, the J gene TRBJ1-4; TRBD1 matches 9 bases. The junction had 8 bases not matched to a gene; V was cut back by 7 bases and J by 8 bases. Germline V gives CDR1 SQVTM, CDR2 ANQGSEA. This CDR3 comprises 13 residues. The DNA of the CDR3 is TGCAGCGCCACCGGGACAGGGTGGGAAAAACTGTTTTTT. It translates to CSATGTGWEKLFF.

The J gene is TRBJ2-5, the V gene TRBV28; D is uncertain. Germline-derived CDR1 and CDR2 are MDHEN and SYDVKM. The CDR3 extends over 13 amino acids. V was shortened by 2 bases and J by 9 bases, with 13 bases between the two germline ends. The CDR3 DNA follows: TGTGCCAGCAGTTTAGCGGTCCCTGCGTCCCAGTACTTC. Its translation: CASSLAVPASQYF.

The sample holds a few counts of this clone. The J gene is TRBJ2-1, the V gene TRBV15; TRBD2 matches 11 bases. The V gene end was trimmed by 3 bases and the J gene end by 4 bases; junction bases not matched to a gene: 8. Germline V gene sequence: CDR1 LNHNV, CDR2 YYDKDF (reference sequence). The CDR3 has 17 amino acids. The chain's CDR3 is CATSRGTSGLRYNEQFF. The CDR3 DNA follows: TGTGCCACCAGCAGGGGGACTAGCGGCTTACGGTACAATGAGCAGTTCTTC.

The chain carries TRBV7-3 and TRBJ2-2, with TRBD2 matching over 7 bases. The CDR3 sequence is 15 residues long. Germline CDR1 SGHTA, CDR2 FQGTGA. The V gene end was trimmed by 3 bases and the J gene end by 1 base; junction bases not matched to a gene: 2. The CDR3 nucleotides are TGTGCCAGCAGCTTCGGCGGGGGGAACACCGGGGAGCTGTTTTTT. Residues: CASSFGGGNTGELFF.

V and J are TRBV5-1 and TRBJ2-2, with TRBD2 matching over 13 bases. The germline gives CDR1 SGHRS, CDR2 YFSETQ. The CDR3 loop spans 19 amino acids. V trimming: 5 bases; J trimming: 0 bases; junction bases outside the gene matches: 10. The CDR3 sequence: CASRKPGLAGPPNTGELFF. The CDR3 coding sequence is TGCGCCAGCAGAAAACCGGGACTAGCGGGACCTCCGAACACCGGGGAGCTGTTTTTT.

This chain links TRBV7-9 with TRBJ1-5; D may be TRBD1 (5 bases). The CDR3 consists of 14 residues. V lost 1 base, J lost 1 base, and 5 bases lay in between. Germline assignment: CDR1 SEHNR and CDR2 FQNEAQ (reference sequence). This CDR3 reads CASSLGTSNQPQHF. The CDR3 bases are TGTGCCAGCAGCTTAGGGACAAGCAATCAGCCCCAGCATTTT.

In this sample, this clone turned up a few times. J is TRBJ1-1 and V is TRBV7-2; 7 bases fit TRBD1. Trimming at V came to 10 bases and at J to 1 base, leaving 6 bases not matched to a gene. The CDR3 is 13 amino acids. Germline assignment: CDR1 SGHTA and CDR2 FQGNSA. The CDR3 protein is CATKQGWNTEAFF. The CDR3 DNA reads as TGTGCCACCAAACAGGGGTGGAACACTGAAGCTTTCTTT.

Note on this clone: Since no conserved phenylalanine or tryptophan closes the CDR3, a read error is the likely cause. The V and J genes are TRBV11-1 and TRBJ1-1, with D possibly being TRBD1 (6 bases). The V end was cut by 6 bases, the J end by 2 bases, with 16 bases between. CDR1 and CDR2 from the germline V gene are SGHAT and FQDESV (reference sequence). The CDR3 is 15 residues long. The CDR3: CASSPDSTLNTEAFL. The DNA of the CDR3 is TGTGCCAGCAGTCCGGACAGTACTTTAAACACTGAAGCTTTCCTT.

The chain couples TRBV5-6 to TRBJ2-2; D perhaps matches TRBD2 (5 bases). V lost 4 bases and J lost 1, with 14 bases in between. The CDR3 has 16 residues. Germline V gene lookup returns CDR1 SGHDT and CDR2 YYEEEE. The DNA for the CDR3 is TGTGCCAGCAGCCCGTCGGGGAATAAGAACACCGGGGAGCTGTTTTTT. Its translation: CASSPSGNKNTGELFF.

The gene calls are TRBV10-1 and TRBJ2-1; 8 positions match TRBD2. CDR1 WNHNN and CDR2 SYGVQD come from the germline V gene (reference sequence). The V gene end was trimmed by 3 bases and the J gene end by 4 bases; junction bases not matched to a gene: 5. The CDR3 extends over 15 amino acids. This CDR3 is CASSDTGGVYNEQFF. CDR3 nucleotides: TGCGCCAGCAGTGACACCGGGGGGGTGTACAATGAGCAGTTCTTC.

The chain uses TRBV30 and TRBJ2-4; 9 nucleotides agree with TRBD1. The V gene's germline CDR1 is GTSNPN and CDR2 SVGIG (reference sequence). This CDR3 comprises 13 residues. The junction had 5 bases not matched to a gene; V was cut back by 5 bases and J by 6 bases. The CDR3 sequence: CAWGTGNVNIQYF. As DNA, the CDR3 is TGTGCCTGGGGGACAGGGAACGTAAACATTCAGTACTTC.

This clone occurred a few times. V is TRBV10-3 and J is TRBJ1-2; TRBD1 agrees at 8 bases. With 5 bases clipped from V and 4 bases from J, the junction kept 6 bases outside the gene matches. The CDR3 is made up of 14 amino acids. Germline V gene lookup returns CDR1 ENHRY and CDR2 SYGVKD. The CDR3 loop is CAISWDRYPYGYTF. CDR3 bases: TGTGCCATCAGTTGGGACAGGTACCCCTATGGCTACACCTTC.

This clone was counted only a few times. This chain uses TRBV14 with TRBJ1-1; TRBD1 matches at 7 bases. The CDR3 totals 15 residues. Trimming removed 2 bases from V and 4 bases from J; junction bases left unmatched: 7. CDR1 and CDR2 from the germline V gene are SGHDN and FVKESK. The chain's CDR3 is CASSQRTGRTTEAFF. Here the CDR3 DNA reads TGTGCCAGCAGCCAACGGACAGGAAGGACCACTGAAGCTTTCTTT.